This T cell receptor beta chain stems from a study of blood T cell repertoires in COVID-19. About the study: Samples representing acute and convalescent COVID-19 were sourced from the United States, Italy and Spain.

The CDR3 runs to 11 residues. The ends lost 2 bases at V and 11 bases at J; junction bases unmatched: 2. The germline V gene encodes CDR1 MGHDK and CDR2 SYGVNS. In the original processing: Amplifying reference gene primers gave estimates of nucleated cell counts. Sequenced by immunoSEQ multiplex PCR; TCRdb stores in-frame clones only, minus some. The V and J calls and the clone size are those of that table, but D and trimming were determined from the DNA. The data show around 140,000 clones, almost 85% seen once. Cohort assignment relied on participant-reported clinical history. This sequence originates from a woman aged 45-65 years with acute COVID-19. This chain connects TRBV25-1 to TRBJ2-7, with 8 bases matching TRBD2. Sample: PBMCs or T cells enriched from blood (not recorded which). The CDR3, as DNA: TGTGCCAGCAGTGAAAATAGCGGGGAGTACTTC. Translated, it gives CASSENSGEYF.